These 3 T cell receptor beta chains share one sample of origin, sequenced in a study of blood T cell repertoires in COVID-19. Clones were read by immunoSEQ multiplex PCR, and TCRdb kept only the in-frame ones, dropping some. The repertoire holds about 200,000 clones, with roughly 90% as singletons. Input material: peripheral blood. The source is a man aged 18 to 30 with active or convalescent COVID-19.

This clone was counted a single time. Here the CDR3 reads CASSLAVYSNQPQHF. The CDR3 DNA follows: TGTGCCAGCAGCTTAGCTGTATATAGCAATCAGCCCCAGCATTTT. The rearrangement uses TRBV7-8 and TRBJ1-5; D uncertain. Germline assignment: CDR1 SGHVS and CDR2 FQNEAQ. The CDR3 consists of 15 residues. Trimming removed 0 bases at V and 0 bases at J, with 6 bases between.

Worth noting for this clone: Mismatch with germline at one junction end may stem from a read error. The J gene is TRBJ1-1, the V gene TRBV7-8; D is ambiguous. The CDR3 runs to 17 residues. CDR1 is SGHVS, CDR2 FQNEAQ, per germline. In nucleotides, the CDR3 is TGTGCCAGCAGCTTATTGACTAGGATGCGGGGATTTGCTGAAGCCTTCTTT. Amino acid sequence: CASSLLTRMRGFAEAFF.

This sequence joins TRBV5-8 and TRBJ2-7, with 10 positions matching TRBD1. V trimming: 0 bases; J trimming: 3 bases; junction bases outside the gene matches: 3. The CDR3 length is 15 residues. Germline V gives CDR1 SGHTS, CDR2 YDEGEE. CDR3 region: CASSLAGTGVYEQYF. The CDR3 DNA sequence: TGTGCCAGCAGCTTGGCGGGGACAGGGGTCTACGAGCAGTACTTC.